A selection of T cell receptor beta chains follows, all from one sample in a study of blood T cell repertoires in COVID-19. Libraries were prepared by immunoSEQ multiplex PCR; TCRdb keeps only in-frame clonotypes and omits some of them. The repertoire holds approximately 670,000 clones, with 75% to 90% as singletons. Specimen: peripheral blood. The receptor set was obtained from a woman aged 18-29 years with acute or convalescent COVID-19. Each CDR3 is given with its conserved first and last residue. The order of the fields is J gene, V gene, clone size, D gene, CDR3 DNA, CDR3 protein. A D gene is named only where the DNA matches it firmly. Clone size is shown for a subset of rows, as once, few, many or a class of expanded clone.

>TRBJ2-1|TRBV9|once|TRBD2
TGTGCCAGCAGCCAGACTAGCCCTCCCTACAATGAGCAGTTCTTC
CASSQTSPPYNEQFF
>TRBJ1-2|TRBV27|NA|TRBD1
TGTGCCAGCAGGTCCGGGACAGGGCTATATGGCTACACCTTC
CASRSGTGLYGYTF
>TRBJ2-7|TRBV6-5|NA|NA
TGTGCCAGCAGTTACGGGGGCGGAACCTACGAGCAGTACTTC
CASSYGGGTYEQYF
>TRBJ2-7|TRBV4-1|NA|TRBD1
TGCGCCAGCAGCCAAGAGACAGGGGGGTCTCCCGAGCAGTACTTC
CASSQETGGSPEQYF
>TRBJ1-2|TRBV6-6|NA|NA
TGTGCCAGCAGTTACGACTTTGGCCATTCCGACACCTTC
CASSYDFGHSDTF
>TRBJ2-7|TRBV18|NA|NA
TGTGCCAGCTCAGGGGGCAGCACAGGAGAGCAGTACTTC
CASSGGSTGEQYF
>TRBJ1-2|TRBV6-1|NA|NA
TGTGCCAGCAGTGAAAGGGAGGATTGGAGGGGTTTGAGCTATGGCTACACCTTC
CASSEREDWRGLSYGYTF
>TRBJ1-2|TRBV5-6|once|TRBD1
TGTGCCAGCAGCTCTGCCGTACAGGGGGCTGGAAGGTATGGCTACACCTTC
CASSSAVQGAGRYGYTF
>TRBJ1-4|TRBV9|few|NA
TGTGCCAGCAGCGTAGGGGGGGAGTCGGAAAAACTGTTTTTT
CASSVGGESEKLFF
>TRBJ1-1|TRBV12-3/TRBV12-4|once|NA
TGTGCCAGCAGAGTGGGGGCCACTGAAGCTTTCTTT
CASRVGATEAFF
>TRBJ1-6|TRBV19|NA|TRBD1
TGTGCCAGTAGAAAGACAGGGAACGGATCACCCCTCCACTTT
CASRKTGNGSPLHF
>TRBJ1-3|TRBV7-6|NA|NA
TGTGCCAGCAGTTTTCAGGCCCTCTCTGGAAACACCATATATTTT
CASSFQALSGNTIYF
>TRBJ2-3|TRBV7-2|once|TRBD2
TGTGCCAGCAGCCCCCTGACTAGCGGGGGTTCGGGCACAGATACGCAGTATTTT
CASSPLTSGGSGTDTQYF
>TRBJ2-7|TRBV9|NA|TRBD1
TGTGCCAGCAGCTTCGGACAGGGGGCTGGCGAGCAGTACTTC
CASSFGQGAGEQYF
>TRBJ1-5|TRBV28|NA|NA
TGTGCCAGCAGCCTTCAGGGTATTAGCAATCAGCCCCAGCATTTT
CASSLQGISNQPQHF
>TRBJ2-7|TRBV4-3|NA|NA
TGCGCCAGCAGCCAACAGACAGGAGACTCCTACGAGCAGTACTTC
CASSQQTGDSYEQYF
>TRBJ1-2|TRBV19|NA|NA
TGTGCCAGTACCTCAGGGCAGGGTTTGAGCGGCTACACCTTC
CASTSGQGLSGYTF
>TRBJ1-4|TRBV7-4|NA|TRBD1
TGTGCCAGCAGCCCCGACAGGGTAATCCCCCTTCGGGGAACTAATGAAAAACTGTTTTTT
CASSPDRVIPLRGTNEKLFF
>TRBJ2-1|TRBV27|NA|NA
TGTGCCAGCAGTCTCGACACTTACTCCTACAATGAGCAGTTCTTC
CASSLDTYSYNEQFF
>TRBJ1-4|TRBV2|NA|NA
TGTGCCAGCGGGGAGACAGGACCTAATGAAAAACTGTTTTTT
CASGETGPNEKLFF
>TRBJ2-3|TRBV5-1|NA|TRBD2
TGCGCCAGCAGCTTGTTTCTAGCGGGGGGGTCAGATACGCAGTATTTT
CASSLFLAGGSDTQYF
>TRBJ1-5|TRBV24-1|NA|NA
TGTGCCACCGAGAGTCCCACTAATAGCAATCAGCCCCAGCATTTT
CATESPTNSNQPQHF
>TRBJ1-2|TRBV7-8|NA|TRBD1
TGTGCCAGCAGCGAGCCGGGACAGGAGTACTATGGCTACACCTTC
CASSEPGQEYYGYTF
>TRBJ2-3|TRBV7-3|NA|TRBD2
TGTGCCAGCAGCCTGACTAGCGGGGGGGCCTGGACGCAGTATTTT
CASSLTSGGAWTQYF
>TRBJ2-1|TRBV4-3|NA|TRBD1
TGCGCCAGCAGCCAAGATGAGGTGGGGACAGGGTTGGACAATGAGCAGTTCTTC
CASSQDEVGTGLDNEQFF
>TRBJ1-4|TRBV5-1|NA|TRBD1
TGCGCCAGCAGCGTCACAGGGGGCGCACCTAATGAAAAACTGTTTTTT
CASSVTGGAPNEKLFF
>TRBJ1-2|TRBV3-1/TRBV3-2|NA|NA
TGTGCCAGCAGCCACGGGACATTTAAGGGCTACACCTTC
CASSHGTFKGYTF
>TRBJ1-6|TRBV20-1|NA|NA
TGCAGTGCTAGTGATTACGGCTCCGGGAAATCACCCCTCCACTTT
CSASDYGSGKSPLHF
>TRBJ2-7|TRBV19|NA|NA
TGTGCCAGTAGTGCGGCAGGGGTTACCTACGAGCAGTACTTC
CASSAAGVTYEQYF
>TRBJ1-2|TRBV7-2|NA|TRBD1
TGTGCCAGCAGCCCAGACGGGACAGGGCGAACTGGCTATGGCTACACCTTC
CASSPDGTGRTGYGYTF
>TRBJ1-2|TRBV6-5|NA|NA
TGTGCCAGCAGTTACACAGGACAGTGGTATGGCTACACCTTC
CASSYTGQWYGYTF
>TRBJ1-2|TRBV21-1|NA|NA
TGTGCCAGCAGACTACAGGGGAATGGCTACACCTTC
CASRLQGNGYTF
>TRBJ1-1|TRBV11-2|NA|TRBD1
TGTGCCAGCAGCTCGACAGGGGGGGCTGAAGCTTTCTTT
CASSSTGGAEAFF
>TRBJ2-1|TRBV5-1|NA|TRBD2
TGCGCCAGCAGCAAGGGGACTAGCGGGGGAAAGGGGTACAATGAGCAGTTCTTC
CASSKGTSGGKGYNEQFF
>TRBJ1-1|TRBV30|few|NA
TGTGCCTGGAGCCCTTTGGGCCCGAACACTGAAGCTTTCTTT
CAWSPLGPNTEAFF
>TRBJ1-1|TRBV19|NA|NA
TGTGCCAGTAGTATTCCAGGAAACACTGAAGCTTTCTTT
CASSIPGNTEAFF
>TRBJ1-1|TRBV5-1|NA|NA
TGCGCCAGCAGCTTAACAGGATTGAACACTGAAGCTTTCTTT
CASSLTGLNTEAFF
>TRBJ2-7|TRBV4-1|once|NA
TGCGCCAGCAGCCGGCAGTCGGGAGCCCGGGTCGACGAGCAGTACTTC
CASSRQSGARVDEQYF
>TRBJ2-2|TRBV4-1|NA|TRBD1
TGCGCCAGCAGCCAAGGAAGAACGAGACAGGGGGAGCGGGTCGGGGAGCTGTTTTTT
CASSQGRTRQGERVGELFF
>TRBJ1-5|TRBV7-8|NA|TRBD1
TGTGCCAGCAGCTTCCAGGGGGCGCCTACAGGGCAGCCCCAGCATTTT
CASSFQGAPTGQPQHF
>TRBJ1-2|TRBV5-6|NA|TRBD1
TGTGCCAGCAGTCTTACAATTAGGAGGGGGCTGTCTGATGGCTACACCTTC
CASSLTIRRGLSDGYTF
>TRBJ1-1|TRBV21-1|NA|NA
TGTGCCAGCAGCAAAAACAGACAAGCTTTCTTT
CASSKNRQAFF
>TRBJ1-2|TRBV7-8|NA|NA
TGTGCCAGCAGCTTAACCCTTAGGGGAAATCTTGGCTACACCTTC
CASSLTLRGNLGYTF
>TRBJ2-7|TRBV9|NA|NA
TGTGCCAGCAGTGGACGGGACTCCTACGAGCAGTACTTC
CASSGRDSYEQYF
>TRBJ1-1|TRBV25-1|NA|NA
TGTGCCAGCAGTGCCCAGGGGTTGAGGGCGAACACTGAAGCTTTCTTT
CASSAQGLRANTEAFF
>TRBJ2-7|TRBV3-1/TRBV3-2|few|TRBD2
TGTGCCAGCAGCCCTACTAGCGGGGGTGTAGGGGAGCAGTACTTC
CASSPTSGGVGEQYF
>TRBJ2-6|TRBV23-1|NA|NA
TGCGCCAGCAGTCAACCCTCGGGGTATGGGGCCAACGTCCTGACTTTC
CASSQPSGYGANVLTF
>TRBJ1-2|TRBV9|NA|NA
TGTGCCAGTGGGGAGGGCGGCTACACCTTC
CASGEGGYTF